This TCR beta chain was sequenced for a study of response to subunit inactivated influenza vaccine. TCRdb re-called the RT-PCR reads with MiXCR, one entry per CDR3 protein. Here the sample spans some 500,000 distinct CDR3 sequences, over 10% being singletons. This clonotype was observed many times. The sample here was PBMCs from blood, taken more than 35 days after vaccination. This TCR derives from a man in his fifties who received an inactivated influenza vaccine.

The CDR3 loop reads CASRQRNRGKESQPQHF. As DNA, the CDR3 is TGTGCCAGCAGACAGCGGAACAGGGGTAAAGAGAGTCAGCCCCAGCATTTT. The J gene is TRBJ1-5, the V gene TRBV6-1; TRBD1 matches at 7 bases. The CDR3 runs to 17 residues. Germline-derived CDR1 and CDR2 are MNHNS and SASEGT. J was trimmed by 6 bases and V by 6 bases; bases with no gene match: 17.